Sequencing of this T cell receptor (beta chain) was carried out in a study of cytomegalovirus exposure and HLA in healthy donors. Study in general: The roughly 120 million unique TCR beta sequences, from about 170 million T cells, were found by an earlier analysis.

Primers included in the PCR were 60 Vbeta and 13 Jbeta primers. TCRdb's copy holds only in-frame clones and misses some; the assay was immunoSEQ multiplex PCR. The sample has fewer than 200,000 clones, roughly 86% seen once. J lost 4 bases, V lost 2 bases, and 11 bases had no gene match. The CDR3 runs to 19 residues. Germline values: CDR1 SGHTA, CDR2 FQGNSA. The rearrangement links TRBV7-2 to TRBJ2-3; TRBD2 agrees at 14 bases. Sequencing was performed on PBMCs. The origin of this receptor is a man between 40 and 49 years old in good health and CMV-seropositive. DNA of the CDR3: TGTGCCAGCAGCTTATGGCCGGGGGGACTAGCGGGAGACTCAGATACGCAGTATTTT. It codes for CASSLWPGGLAGDSDTQYF.